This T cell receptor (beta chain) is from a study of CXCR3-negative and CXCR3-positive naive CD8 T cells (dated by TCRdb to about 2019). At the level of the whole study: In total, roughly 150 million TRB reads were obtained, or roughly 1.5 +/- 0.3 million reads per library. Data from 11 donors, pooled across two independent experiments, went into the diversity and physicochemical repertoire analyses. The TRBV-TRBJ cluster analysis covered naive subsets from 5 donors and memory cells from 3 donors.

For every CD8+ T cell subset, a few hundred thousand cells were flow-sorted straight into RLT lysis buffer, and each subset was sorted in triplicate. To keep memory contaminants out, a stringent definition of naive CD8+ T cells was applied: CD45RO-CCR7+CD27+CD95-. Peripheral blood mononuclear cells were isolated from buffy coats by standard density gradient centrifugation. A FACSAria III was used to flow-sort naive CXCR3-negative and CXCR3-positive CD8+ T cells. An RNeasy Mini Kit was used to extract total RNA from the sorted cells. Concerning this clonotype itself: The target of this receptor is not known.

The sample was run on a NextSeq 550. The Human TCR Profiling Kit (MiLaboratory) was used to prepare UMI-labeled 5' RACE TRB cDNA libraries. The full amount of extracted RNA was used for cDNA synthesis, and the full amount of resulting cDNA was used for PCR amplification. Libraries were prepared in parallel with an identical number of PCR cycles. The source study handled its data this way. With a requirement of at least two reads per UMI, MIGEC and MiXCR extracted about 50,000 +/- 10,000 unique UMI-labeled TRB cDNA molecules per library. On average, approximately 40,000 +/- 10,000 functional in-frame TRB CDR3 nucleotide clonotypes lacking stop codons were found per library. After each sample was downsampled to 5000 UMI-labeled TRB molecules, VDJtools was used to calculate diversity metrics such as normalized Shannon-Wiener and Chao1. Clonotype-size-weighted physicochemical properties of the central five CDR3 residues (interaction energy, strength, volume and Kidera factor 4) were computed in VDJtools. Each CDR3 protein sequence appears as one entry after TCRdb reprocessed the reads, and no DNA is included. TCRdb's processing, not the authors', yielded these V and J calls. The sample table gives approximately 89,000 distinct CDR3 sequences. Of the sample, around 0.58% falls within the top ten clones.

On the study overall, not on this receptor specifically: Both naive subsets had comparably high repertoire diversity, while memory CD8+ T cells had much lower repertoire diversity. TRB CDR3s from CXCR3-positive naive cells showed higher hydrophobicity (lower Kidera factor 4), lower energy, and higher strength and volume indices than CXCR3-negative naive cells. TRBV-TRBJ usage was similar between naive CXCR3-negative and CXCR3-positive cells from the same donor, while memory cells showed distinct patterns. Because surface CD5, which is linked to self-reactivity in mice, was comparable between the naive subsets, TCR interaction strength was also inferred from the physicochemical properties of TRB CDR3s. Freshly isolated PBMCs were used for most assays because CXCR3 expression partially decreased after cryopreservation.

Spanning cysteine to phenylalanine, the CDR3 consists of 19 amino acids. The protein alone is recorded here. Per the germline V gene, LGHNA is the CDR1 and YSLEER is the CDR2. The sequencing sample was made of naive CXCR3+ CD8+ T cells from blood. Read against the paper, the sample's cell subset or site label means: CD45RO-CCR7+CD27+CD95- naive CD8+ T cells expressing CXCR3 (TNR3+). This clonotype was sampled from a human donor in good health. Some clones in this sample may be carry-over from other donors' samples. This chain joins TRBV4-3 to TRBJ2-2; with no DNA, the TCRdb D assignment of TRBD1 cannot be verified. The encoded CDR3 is CASSQDVPGDREITGELFF.